Below, one T cell receptor (beta chain) is given with its context. Looked up from germline, CDR1 is MNHNS and CDR2 is SASEGT. The CDR3 is 16 residues long. V dropped 4 bases and J dropped 0 bases, with 14 bases sitting between them. The data were taken from a study of blood T cells in healthy people across ages. The authors ran a second PCR of about 7 to 11 cycles using a sample-barcoded 5' primer and a J-beta primer mix. TCRdb redid the calling of the 5' RACE reads with MiXCR, one entry per CDR3 protein. The sample lists about 1.8 million distinct CDR3 sequences; around half were seen once. The sequencing sample was made of blood. The receptor was derived from a woman aged 40 to 50 in good health. V gene TRBV6-1 combines with J gene TRBJ2-3, with a tentative D call TRBD1 (6 bases). CDR3 sequence (DNA): TGTGCCAGCAGTGGGACAGTCACGTCTAGCACAGATACGCAGTATTTT. Protein: CASSGTVTSSTDTQYF.